This record looks at one T cell receptor (beta chain) sequence and its context. This specimen belongs to a study of blood T cell repertoires in COVID-19. Germline V gene data show CDR1 as MNHNY and CDR2 as SVGAGI (reference sequence). This CDR3 has 14 residues. V was pared by 4 bases and J by 3 bases, with 12 bases between. Method: immunoSEQ multiplex PCR; TCRdb's copy keeps in-frame clones and lacks some. This table holds around 150,000 clones, around three quarters found once. The J gene is TRBJ1-1, the V gene TRBV6-6, with TRBD1 as a possible D gene (6 bases). The receptor comes from a man in his 60s with acute or convalescent COVID-19. Sequenced material: peripheral blood. CDR3 in amino acids: CASSSTGRDTEAFF. The CDR3 region has the DNA TGTGCCAGCAGTTCTACAGGGAGGGACACTGAAGCTTTCTTT.